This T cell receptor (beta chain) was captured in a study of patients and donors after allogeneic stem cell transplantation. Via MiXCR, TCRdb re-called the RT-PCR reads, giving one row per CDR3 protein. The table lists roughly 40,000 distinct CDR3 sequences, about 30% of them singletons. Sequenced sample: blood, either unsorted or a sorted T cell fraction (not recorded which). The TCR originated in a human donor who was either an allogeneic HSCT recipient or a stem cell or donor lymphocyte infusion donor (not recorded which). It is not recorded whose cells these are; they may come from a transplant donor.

The chain's CDR3 is CASSQGGEKLFF. Here the CDR3 DNA reads TGTGCCAGCAGCCAGGGGGGTGAAAAACTGTTTTTT. This chain links TRBV6-6 with TRBJ1-4; TRBD1 matches at 7 bases. The CDR3 loop spans 12 amino acids. CDR1 and CDR2 (germline): MNHNY, SVGAGI (reference sequence). Germline trimming cut 6 bases from V and 7 bases from J; bases unmatched to any gene: 2.